This T cell receptor beta chain was captured by sequencing in a study of molecular identifiers for immune sequencing clone quantification. Study summary: Replicates involved a five-way split of RNA from about 19,000 or 110,000 naive CD8 cells, with sequencing of four.

Making the bulk TCR libraries relied on previously described methods and listed TCR primers. MiXCR, applied by TCRdb to the PCR reads, yields one record per CDR3 protein. The table shows 490,000 or so distinct CDR3 sequences, with about 21% occurring only once. The germline CDR1 and CDR2 sequences are SGHRS and YFSETQ. This CDR3 comprises 14 residues. V was clipped by 1 base and J by 10 bases; unmatched bases: 6. There are many counts of this clonotype. The chain carries TRBV5-1 and TRBJ2-3; 10 bases map to TRBD2. Sequenced input: naive CD8+ T cells from blood, with Jurkat cell RNA spiked in. Subset of the sample: FACS-sorted CD8+CD4-CCR7+CD45RA+ naive T cells. The source of this sequence is a human donor in good health. Some libraries in this study had Jurkat cell RNA spiked in. Written as DNA, the CDR3 is TGCGCCAGCAGCTTGAGGGTAGCGGGAGGCCCGCAGTATTTT. This gives the protein CASSLRVAGGPQYF.